These 9 T cell receptor beta chains share one sample of origin, sequenced in a study of cytomegalovirus exposure and HLA in healthy donors. A multiplex PCR was run with 60 Vbeta primers and 13 Jbeta primers. Data came from immunoSEQ multiplex PCR; TCRdb stores just in-frame clones and leaves some out. The table shows about 140,000 clones, with roughly four fifths occurring only once. Sequenced material: PBMCs. All receptors come from a man between 25 and 39 years old in good health and CMV-seronegative.

The chain joins TRBV29-1 to TRBJ2-7, with 9 bases aligning to TRBD2. Per the germline V gene, CDR1 is SQVTM and CDR2 is ANQGSEA. This CDR3 is 16 amino acids long. Trimming removed 7 bases from V and 0 bases from J; junction bases left unmatched: 13. The DNA of the CDR3 is TGCAGCGCAGCAATCGGGCTAGCGGGGTACTCCTACGAGCAGTACTTC. Its translation is CSAAIGLAGYSYEQYF.

This clone was counted between two and nine times. The rearrangement joins TRBV5-1 to TRBJ2-3; weak D call: TRBD1 (6 bases). The CDR3 spans 15 residues. The germline V gene encodes CDR1 SGHRS and CDR2 YFSETQ. Trimming removed 0 bases from V and 6 bases from J, with 14 bases in between. The CDR3 reads CASSLARGGRDTQYF. The CDR3 DNA is TGCGCCAGCAGCTTGGCTCGAGGGGGTCGTGATACGCAGTATTTT.

This chain's CDR3 is CASSLAWGPGTGVEQYF. DNA for the CDR3: TGTGCCAGCAGCTTAGCTTGGGGTCCCGGGACAGGGGTCGAGCAGTACTTC. The chain recombines TRBV7-9 with TRBJ2-7, with 10 bases fitting TRBD1. Per the germline V gene, CDR1 is SEHNR and CDR2 is FQNEAQ (reference sequence). The ends lost 0 bases at V and 6 bases at J; junction bases unmatched: 11. This CDR3 has 17 amino acids.

The V call is TRBV28, the J call TRBJ2-3; D remains unclear. This CDR3 has 13 residues. Trimming removed 7 bases from V and 5 bases from J, with 13 bases in between. CDR1 is MDHEN, CDR2 SYDVKM, per germline. Here the CDR3 reads CASTTVTGDTQYF. The CDR3 DNA reads TGTGCCAGCACTACGGTCACTGGAGATACGCAGTATTTT.

V usage is TRBV7-6 and J usage is TRBJ2-7, with D maybe TRBD1 (6 bases). Deletions cut 6 bases from V and 2 bases from J, with 11 bases between. Germline CDR1 reads SGHVS; CDR2 reads FNYEAQ. CDR3 length: 13 residues. The CDR3 DNA reads as TGTGCCAGCAGGCCACAGGGAACCTACGAGCAGTACTTC. Its translation is CASRPQGTYEQYF.

The CDR3 sequence is CASVLAGTNTGELFF. CDR3 bases: TGTGCCAGCGTGCTAGCGGGCACGAACACCGGGGAGCTGTTTTTT. The genes are TRBV7-9 and TRBJ2-2; TRBD2 matches 8 bases. The CDR3 is 15 amino acids. Unmatched junction bases numbered 5, after V lost 8 bases and J lost 0 bases. Germline CDR1 reads SEHNR; CDR2 reads FQNEAQ (reference sequence).

The gene calls are TRBV28 and TRBJ2-1, with 9 bases fitting TRBD2. V was clipped by 6 bases and J by 0 bases; unmatched bases: 3. This CDR3 region has 15 residues. Germline V gene lookup returns CDR1 MDHEN and CDR2 SYDVKM. The CDR3 DNA follows: TGTGCCAGCAGCCGTAGCGGGAGCTCCTACAATGAGCAGTTCTTC. It codes for CASSRSGSSYNEQFF.

The gene calls are TRBV2 and TRBJ2-4, with 9 bases that match TRBD2. V gave up 3 bases and J gave up 2 bases; unmatched junction bases: 2. CDR1 and CDR2 from the germline V gene are SNHLY and FYNNEI. The CDR3 is made up of 15 amino acids. CDR3 nucleotides: TGTGCCAGCAGTGAGACTAGCGGTTCCAAAAACATTCAGTACTTC. This gives the protein CASSETSGSKNIQYF.

This clone came up a few times. The rearrangement links TRBV28 to TRBJ1-2, with D maybe TRBD1 (5 bases). V lost 6 bases and J lost 14, with 25 bases in between. The CDR3 is 14 amino acids. CDR1 and CDR2 from the germline V gene are MDHEN and SYDVKM. CDR3 region: CASSQDLFLSGGTF. CDR3 DNA sequence: TGTGCCAGCAGCCAAGACTTATTTTTAAGTGGGGGGACCTTC.